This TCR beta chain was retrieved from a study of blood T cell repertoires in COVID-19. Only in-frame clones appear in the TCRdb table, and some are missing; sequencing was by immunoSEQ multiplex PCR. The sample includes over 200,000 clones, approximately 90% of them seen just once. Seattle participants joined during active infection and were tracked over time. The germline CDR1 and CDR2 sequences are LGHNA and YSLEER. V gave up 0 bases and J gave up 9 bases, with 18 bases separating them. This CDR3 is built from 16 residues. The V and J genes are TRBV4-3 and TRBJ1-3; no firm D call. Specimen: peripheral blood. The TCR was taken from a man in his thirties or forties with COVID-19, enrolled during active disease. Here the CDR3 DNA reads TGCGCCAGCAGCCAAGATCCCCGTAGGGAGGGCGTCACCATATATTTT. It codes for CASSQDPRREGVTIYF.